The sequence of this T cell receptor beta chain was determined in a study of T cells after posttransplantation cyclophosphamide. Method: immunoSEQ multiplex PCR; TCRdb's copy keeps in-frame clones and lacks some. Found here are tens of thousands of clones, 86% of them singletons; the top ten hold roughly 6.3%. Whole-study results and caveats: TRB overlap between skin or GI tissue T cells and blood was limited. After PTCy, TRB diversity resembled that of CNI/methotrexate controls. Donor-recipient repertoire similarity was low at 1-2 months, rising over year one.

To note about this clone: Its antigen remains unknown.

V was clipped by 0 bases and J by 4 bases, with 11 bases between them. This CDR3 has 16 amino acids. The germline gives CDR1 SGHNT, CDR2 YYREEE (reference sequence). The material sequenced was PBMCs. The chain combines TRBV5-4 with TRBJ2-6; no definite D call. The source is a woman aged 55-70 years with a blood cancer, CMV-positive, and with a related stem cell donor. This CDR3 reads CASSLGSPTGANVLTF. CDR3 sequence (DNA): TGTGCCAGCAGCTTGGGAAGCCCAACCGGGGCCAACGTCCTGACTTTC.